This entry describes one TCR beta chain. As yet, its antigen is unknown. These data originate in a study of Ad26.COV2.S vaccination and SARS-CoV-2 variants. The overall study: By the intramuscular route, Ad26.COV2.S was given once, or twice 56 days apart.

Study-wide results and limits: Placebo and vaccine recipients had non-spike TCR breadth that was similar. Measures of TCR breadth and depth may have fallen short of total T cell responses. Compared with placebo recipients, vaccine recipients had higher spike-specific TCR breadth.

Sequenced by immunoSEQ multiplex PCR; TCRdb stores in-frame clones only, minus some. The table includes 440,000 or so clones, roughly 87% detected once. Indicated treatment: some 20 received Ad26.COV2.S at low or high dose, single or two shots; a few received placebo; per-sample allocation not given. Repertoires come from day 63 after the first vaccine or placebo injection. Sequencing used peripheral blood, obtained in a trial of Ad26.COV2.S vaccine versus placebo. This clonotype was sampled from a person aged 18-60 years who received the Ad26.COV2.S COVID-19 vaccine or a placebo.

The CDR3 loop reads CASSIRTVNTEAFF. CDR3 nucleotide sequence: TGTGCCAGTAGTATCCGGACAGTGAACACTGAAGCTTTCTTT. The chain employs TRBV19 and TRBJ1-1, with a weak D call TRBD1 (6 bases). Trimming shortened V by 3 bases and J by 0 bases, and 8 bases separated the two germline ends. The length of the CDR3 is 14 residues. Germline CDR1 reads LNHDA; CDR2 reads SQIVND (reference sequence). Full variable domain (outside the CDR3, taken from reference TRBV19 and TRBJ1-1): DGGITQSPKYLFRKEGQNVTLSCEQNLNHDAMYWYRQDPGQGLRLIYYSQIVNDFQKGDIAEGYSVSREKKESFPLTVTSAQKNPTAFYLCASSIRTVNTEAFFGQGTRLTVV.